The clone carrying this T cell receptor (beta chain) was recorded many times. As yet, its antigen is unknown. Excluded were patients with other autoimmune diseases, uncontrolled infections, pregnancy or lactation. As diagnostic evidence, clinical symptoms, serum thyroxine, TRAb, thyroid ultrasound and orbital computed tomography were relied upon. The record originates from a study of Graves' ophthalmopathy and Graves' hyperthyroidism. Notes on the study in general: The 13-signature model separated ophthalmopathy from stable hyperthyroidism at approximately 91% sensitivity and about 80% specificity.

Amplified material comprised TCR beta CDR3 regions derived from RNA transcripts. An opening RT-PCR round employed HTBI primers and preceded a second-round multiplex PCR. In TCRdb, the multiplex PCR reads were re-called with MiXCR into one record per CDR3 protein. In the table there are around 1.1 million distinct CDR3 sequences, roughly 35% of which are singletons. The clonotype comes from an adult man with Graves' hyperthyroidism. The sequenced sample consisted of peripheral blood or thyroid tissue (not recorded which).

In DNA form, the CDR3 reads TGTGCCAGCAGCTTTGGGACAGGGGTTGAAAAACTGTTTTTT. Its protein is CASSFGTGVEKLFF. This rearrangement joins TRBV7-9 to TRBJ1-4; TRBD1 matches at 10 bases. After removal of 3 bases from V and 7 bases from J, the junction contained 2 bases not matched to a gene. The CDR3 runs to 14 residues. Germline CDR1 and CDR2: SEHNR and FQNEAQ (reference sequence).